A selection of T cell receptor beta chains follows, all from one sample in a study of blood T cell repertoires in COVID-19. Using immunoSEQ multiplex PCR, the repertoire was profiled, and TCRdb retains in-frame clones only, with some absent. The repertoire holds 87,000 or so clones, with about 86% as singletons. The specimen was peripheral blood. The receptors come from a woman of 80 years or more in a cohort sampled during active or convalescent COVID-19. CDR3s include the opening cysteine and the closing phenylalanine or tryptophan. Each record gives: V gene, clone size, D gene, J gene, CDR3 length, CDR3 protein, CDR3 DNA. D genes are given only for firm matches. Clone size is stated in some rows and not others, as once, few, many or a class when expanded.

TRBV28	NA	NA	TRBJ1-1	15	CASSRRTALNTEAFF	TGTGCCAGCAGCCGAAGGACAGCTCTGAACACTGAAGCTTTCTTT
TRBV15	once	TRBD2	TRBJ2-1	16	CATSKPGLAVGNEQFF	TGTGCCACCAGCAAACCGGGACTAGCGGTGGGGAATGAGCAGTTCTTC
TRBV25-1	few	NA	TRBJ1-1	11	CASSDRATAFF	TGTGCCAGCAGTGACAGGGCGACAGCTTTCTTT
TRBV29-1	once	TRBD1	TRBJ1-1	13	CSVDRGRGTEAFF	TGCAGCGTAGACAGGGGCAGGGGCACTGAAGCTTTCTTT
TRBV3-1/TRBV3-2	once	NA	TRBJ1-2	14	CASSQDNPGKGYTF	TGTGCCAGCAGCCAAGATAATCCAGGGAAGGGCTACACCTTC
TRBV6-6	NA	NA	TRBJ1-2	12	CAGSRESYGYTF	TGTGCCGGCTCCCGGGAGTCCTATGGCTACACCTTC
TRBV10-3	NA	TRBD1	TRBJ1-6	12	CAIGQGGSPLHF	TGTGCCATCGGACAGGGGGGATCACCCCTCCACTTT
TRBV6-5	NA	NA	TRBJ1-2	12	CASRQTNYGYTF	TGTGCCAGCAGACAGACAAACTATGGCTACACCTTC
TRBV2	once	NA	TRBJ2-2	13	CASRLAVTGELFF	TGTGCCAGCAGACTAGCCGTCACCGGGGAGCTGTTTTTT
TRBV5-4	NA	NA	TRBJ1-6	13	CASSLQGNSPLHF	TGTGCCAGCAGCTTGCAGGGCAATTCACCCCTCCACTTT
TRBV2	NA	NA	TRBJ1-4	15	CASSGLSGVNEKLFF	TGTGCCAGCAGCGGACTATCGGGGGTCAATGAAAAACTGTTTTTT
TRBV6-6	NA	TRBD2	TRBJ2-1	16	CASSYSAGGDYNEQFF	TGTGCCAGCAGTTACTCGGCGGGAGGGGATTACAATGAGCAGTTCTTC
TRBV16	NA	NA	TRBJ2-2	15	CASSQFVVRAGELFF	TGTGCCAGCAGCCAATTCGTGGTTCGGGCCGGGGAGCTGTTTTTT
TRBV28	NA	TRBD2	TRBJ2-1	15	CASSLVQSGTSEQFF	TGTGCCAGCAGTTTAGTCCAAAGCGGGACGTCTGAGCAGTTCTTC
TRBV19	NA	NA	TRBJ1-1	13	CASSPGRDTEAFF	TGTGCCAGTAGTCCGGGAAGGGACACTGAAGCTTTCTTT
TRBV5-1	once	NA	TRBJ1-2	15	CASSLSEHYYYGYTF	TGCGCCAGCAGCTTGTCAGAACACTACTACTATGGCTACACCTTC
TRBV18	NA	NA	TRBJ1-1	13	CASSPEANTEAFF	TGTGCCAGCTCACCAGAGGCGAACACTGAAGCTTTCTTT
TRBV28	few	NA	TRBJ1-3	13	CASTRSSGNTIYF	TGTGCCAGCACTCGGAGCTCTGGAAACACCATATATTTT
TRBV9	once	TRBD1	TRBJ1-1	15	CASTPGQGQNTEAFF	TGTGCCAGCACCCCAGGACAGGGACAGAACACTGAAGCTTTCTTT
TRBV7-9	NA	NA	TRBJ1-1	17	CASSPRGGWYVNTEAFF	TGTGCCAGCAGCCCGCGAGGGGGATGGTACGTGAACACTGAAGCTTTCTTT
TRBV7-7	NA	TRBD2	TRBJ2-1	15	CASSLESGSYNEQFF	TGTGCTAGCAGCTTAGAGAGCGGGAGCTACAATGAGCAGTTCTTC
TRBV19	NA	NA	TRBJ1-3	15	CASSTTTNSGNTIYF	TGTGCCAGTAGTACGACAACCAACTCTGGAAACACCATATATTTT
TRBV4-2	once	TRBD2	TRBJ2-7	18	CASSQNPGLAGKNYEQYF	TGTGCCAGCAGCCAAAACCCTGGACTAGCGGGAAAAAACTACGAGCAGTACTTC
TRBV29-1	NA	TRBD2	TRBJ2-5	13	CSVEGLAGETQYF	TGCAGCGTCGAGGGACTAGCGGGGGAGACCCAGTACTTC
TRBV5-1	NA	TRBD1	TRBJ1-1	15	CASSHWDSSNTEAFF	TGCGCCAGCAGCCACTGGGACAGCTCGAACACTGAAGCTTTCTTT
TRBV19	NA	NA	TRBJ1-2	18	CASSIATFVGTTNYGYTF	TGTGCCAGTAGTATCGCAACCTTCGTCGGGACAACTAACTATGGCTACACCTTC
TRBV5-1	NA	TRBD2	TRBJ2-7	20	CASSLVVLAGGPIKSNEQYF	TGCGCCAGCAGCTTGGTGGTTTTAGCGGGAGGGCCGATTAAGAGCAACGAGCAGTACTTC
TRBV20-1	NA	NA	TRBJ2-3	13	CSASQGSTDTQYF	TGCAGTGCTAGTCAGGGGAGCACAGATACGCAGTATTTT
TRBV3-1/TRBV3-2	NA	NA	TRBJ2-1	12	CASSLLGVEQFF	TGTGCCAGCAGCCTCCTAGGGGTTGAGCAGTTCTTC
TRBV2	NA	NA	TRBJ1-2	13	CASSEGGGLRYTF	TGTGCCAGCAGTGAAGGAGGTGGTTTACGGTACACCTTC
TRBV30	few	NA	TRBJ1-5	15	CAFNRVGDAGQPQHF	TGTGCCTTCAACAGGGTCGGTGACGCGGGTCAGCCCCAGCATTTT
TRBV7-9	NA	NA	TRBJ2-3	11	CASSPSETQYF	TGTGCCAGCAGCCCTAGTGAGACGCAGTATTTT
TRBV24-1	NA	TRBD2	TRBJ2-1	15	CATSSRTSVYNEQFF	TGTGCCACCAGTTCTCGGACTAGCGTCTACAATGAGCAGTTCTTC
TRBV21-1	NA	NA	TRBJ2-1	18	CASSKPSGRGVFYNEQFF	TGTGCCAGCAGCAAACCTAGCGGGAGGGGGGTCTTCTACAATGAGCAGTTCTTC
TRBV18	NA	TRBD1	TRBJ1-2	15	CASSPYPGTGAGYTF	TGTGCCAGCTCACCCTACCCGGGGACAGGGGCTGGCTACACCTTC
TRBV5-4	NA	TRBD2	TRBJ2-5	18	CASSLDLNPGLGQETQYF	TGTGCCAGCAGCTTGGACCTTAACCCGGGACTAGGTCAAGAGACCCAGTACTTC
TRBV5-1	NA	NA	TRBJ1-1	17	CASSSINVLSGAGERFF	TGCGCCAGCAGCTCTATTAACGTATTATCCGGGGCAGGGGAGAGATTCTTT
TRBV20-1	NA	NA	TRBJ2-5	11	CSGLTQETQYF	TGCAGTGGACTAACTCAAGAGACCCAGTACTTC
TRBV7-2	once	NA	TRBJ1-4	17	CASSLRVLTATNEKLFF	TGTGCCAGCAGCTTACGGGTTTTGACGGCAACTAATGAAAAACTGTTTTTT
TRBV24-1	NA	TRBD1	TRBJ1-2	17	CATSAGTVESPTHGYTF	TGTGCCACCAGTGCCGGGACAGTTGAATCGCCCACCCATGGCTACACCTTC
TRBV4-1	NA	NA	TRBJ2-1	15	CASSQPPLGREEQFF	TGCGCCAGCAGCCAACCCCCTTTGGGGAGAGAAGAGCAGTTCTTC
TRBV19	NA	NA	TRBJ1-6	15	CASSSGEPYNSPLHF	TGTGCCAGTAGCTCCGGGGAACCCTATAATTCACCCCTCCACTTT
TRBV6-2/TRBV6-3	NA	TRBD2	TRBJ2-2	18	CASSYRGLAGEATGELFF	TGTGCCAGCAGTTACAGGGGACTAGCGGGAGAGGCCACCGGGGAGCTGTTTTTT
TRBV19	NA	TRBD1	TRBJ1-2	15	CASSITGGMLYGYTF	TGTGCCAGTAGTATTACAGGGGGTATGCTCTATGGCTACACCTTC
TRBV5-1	NA	TRBD2	TRBJ2-3	16	CASSSGLAGGFYTQYF	TGCGCCAGCAGCTCGGGACTAGCGGGAGGGTTTTATACGCAGTATTTT
TRBV6-5	NA	TRBD2	TRBJ2-7	15	CASSTSSGRQHEQYF	TGTGCCAGCAGCACCAGTAGCGGGAGACAGCACGAGCAGTACTTC
TRBV4-1	NA	NA	TRBJ1-5	14	CASSQATPYQPQHF	TGCGCCAGCAGCCAAGCGACACCATATCAGCCCCAGCATTTT
TRBV5-6	NA	TRBD2	TRBJ2-1	14	CASSLGAGAFEQFF	TGTGCCAGCAGCTTGGGCGCGGGAGCTTTTGAGCAGTTCTTC
TRBV5-4	NA	TRBD2	TRBJ2-1	19	CASSNPGLAALRGGNEQFF	TGTGCCAGCAGCAATCCGGGACTAGCAGCACTCAGAGGAGGCAATGAGCAGTTCTTC
TRBV19	NA	NA	TRBJ1-2	15	CASSDNPPRAHGYTF	TGTGCCAGTAGTGACAACCCCCCCAGGGCCCATGGCTACACCTTC
TRBV3-1/TRBV3-2	NA	NA	TRBJ1-1	12	CASSHQNTEAFF	TGTGCCAGCAGCCACCAGAACACTGAAGCTTTCTTT
TRBV20-1	NA	NA	TRBJ1-4	10	CSAQNEKLFF	TGCAGTGCCCAGAATGAAAAACTGTTTTTT
TRBV27	NA	NA	TRBJ1-1	15	CASSAGQTLQFEAFF	TGTGCCAGCAGCGCCGGACAGACCCTACAATTTGAAGCTTTCTTT